Sequencing of this T cell receptor (beta chain) was carried out in a study of T cell changes during pregnancy in multiple sclerosis. Generated by immunoSEQ multiplex PCR, the TCRdb table keeps only in-frame clones and is missing some. In the table there are 130,000 or so clones, roughly 95% of which are singletons. This CDR3 is 18 amino acids long. Germline values: CDR1 SGDLS, CDR2 YYNGEE. Germline trimming cut 4 bases from V and 4 bases from J; bases unmatched to any gene: 16. This specimen consisted of peripheral blood, obtained after pregnancy. V usage is TRBV9 and J usage is TRBJ1-2, with 10 bases fitting TRBD1. This receptor was identified in a female donor with multiple sclerosis, enrolled in a pregnancy study. The CDR3 DNA sequence: TGTGCCAGCAGCTTCCGAGCATCCGCCGGGACAGGGGTCTATGGCTACACCTTC. Its translation is CASSFRASAGTGVYGYTF.